In this sample, the clone carrying this TCR beta chain turned up once. Its antigen is undetermined. Exclusion applied to patients with other autoimmune diseases, uncontrolled infections, pregnancy or lactation. This entry is derived from a study of Graves' ophthalmopathy and Graves' hyperthyroidism. Study summary: Samples of peripheral blood were obtained at initial diagnosis, prior to treatment of any kind.

Between the trimmed V and J ends, which lost 4 bases and 7 bases, there was a span of 29 bases. The CDR3 covers 19 residues. CDR1 SGHRS and CDR2 YFSETQ come from the germline V gene. Points from the study as a whole: This model predicted ophthalmopathy progression (sensitivity 70.59%, specificity 72% to 85%).

RNA transcripts provided the template for amplifying TCR beta CDR3 regions. HTBI-primed RT-PCR formed the first round, and a multiplex PCR formed the second. TCRdb re-analysed the multiplex PCR reads in MiXCR, keeping a single row per CDR3 protein. In the table there are hundreds of thousands of distinct CDR3 sequences, under 50% of which are singletons. This TCR was sampled from an adult man with Graves' ophthalmopathy. Source material: peripheral blood. J is TRBJ2-2 and V is TRBV5-1, with D perhaps assigned TRBD1 or TRBD2 (5 bases each). The CDR3 protein is CASSPKPTPGTYAGGELFF. The CDR3 DNA sequence: TGCGCCAGCAGCCCTAAACCAACTCCGGGGACGTATGCGGGCGGGGAGCTGTTTTTT.